A selection of T cell receptor beta chains follows, all from one sample in a study of blood T cell repertoires in COVID-19. Repertoires were generated with immunoSEQ multiplex PCR, while TCRdb's copy carries only in-frame clones and drops some. The sample has 250,000 to 300,000 clones, 84% seen once. The sequenced sample consisted of peripheral blood. The source of these receptors is a man aged 55 to 70 with acute or convalescent COVID-19. Each CDR3 is given with its conserved first and last residue. A D gene is named only where the DNA matches it firmly. Only some rows state a clone size, as once, few, many or a class for expanded clones.

>TRBJ2-2|TRBD2|.|16|TRBV7-2
TGTGCCAGCTACCCCCGCGGGGGGGCGAACACCGGGGAGCTGTTTTTT
CASYPRGGANTGELFF
>TRBJ1-2|TRBD1|.|15|TRBV5-1
TGCGCCAGCAGCTTCGGACAGGGCTCTCGAGGTGGCTACACCTTC
CASSFGQGSRGGYTF
>TRBJ1-3|.|.|14|TRBV28
TGTGCCAGCAGTTTGCGGGGGTCCGGAAACACCATATATTTT
CASSLRGSGNTIYF
>TRBJ2-1|TRBD2|.|17|TRBV4-2
TGTGCCAGCAGCCAAGGAGCTAGCGGGAGGCCCAACAATGAGCAGTTCTTC
CASSQGASGRPNNEQFF
>TRBJ2-6|TRBD2|.|19|TRBV7-9
TGTGCCAGCAGCCTACGGACTAGCGGGAAGCTCTCTGGGGCCAACGTCCTGACTTTC
CASSLRTSGKLSGANVLTF
>TRBJ2-2|TRBD1|.|16|TRBV7-3
TGTGCCAGCAGCTCCCCAAGGGGGCAGCTCACCGGGGAGCTGTTTTTT
CASSSPRGQLTGELFF
>TRBJ2-5|TRBD2|once|16|TRBV11-2
TGTGCCAGCAGCCCTAGACTAGCGGGGAACCAAGAGACCCAGTACTTC
CASSPRLAGNQETQYF
>TRBJ2-2|TRBD1|.|15|TRBV18
TGTGCCAGCTCACCTCGGACAGGGGGCACCGGGGAGCTGTTTTTT
CASSPRTGGTGELFF
>TRBJ1-6|.|.|12|TRBV6-5
TGTGCCAGCACCCGGGGGAATTCACCCCTCCACTTT
CASTRGNSPLHF
>TRBJ2-2|.|.|16|TRBV28
TGTGCCAGCAGGAGTCCCTTGGGGGGGAACACCGGGGAGCTGTTTTTT
CASRSPLGGNTGELFF
>TRBJ2-3|.|.|15|TRBV10-3
TGTGCCATCAGTGATCCCGGGAGAGGGGCAGATACGCAGTATTTT
CAISDPGRGADTQYF
>TRBJ1-2|TRBD1|.|14|TRBV5-4
TGTGCCAGCAGCTCACAGGGGGCGGTCTATGGCTACACCTTC
CASSSQGAVYGYTF
>TRBJ1-6|TRBD1|once|15|TRBV27
TGTGCCAGCAGTTTAACGACAGGGAGCAATTCACCCCTCCACTTT
CASSLTTGSNSPLHF
>TRBJ2-1|TRBD2|.|14|TRBV5-1
TGCGCCAGCAGCTTCGCGGGGGGAGACAATGAGCAGTTCTTC
CASSFAGGDNEQFF
>TRBJ1-5|TRBD1|.|15|TRBV4-2
TGTGCCAGCAGCCAAGATAGGGACAGGGGGCGCCCCCAGCATTTT
CASSQDRDRGRPQHF
>TRBJ2-3|.|.|14|TRBV6-5
TGTGCCAGCAGGGGACTCATTGTGGAGGATACGCAGTATTTT
CASRGLIVEDTQYF
>TRBJ1-5|.|.|14|TRBV19
TGTGCCAGTGGCCCGGGACAAGTAGGTCAGCCCCAGCATTTT
CASGPGQVGQPQHF
>TRBJ1-2|.|.|13|TRBV6-5
TGTGCCAGCAGTTACGGGACTCCGGATGGCTACACCTTC
CASSYGTPDGYTF
>TRBJ2-2|TRBD1|.|14|TRBV5-1
TGCGCCAGCAGCCTGCAACAGGGGACCGGGGAGCTGTTTTTT
CASSLQQGTGELFF
>TRBJ2-7|.|.|13|TRBV4-3
TGCGCCAGCAGCCAAGAATCAGGGAACGAGCAGTACTTC
CASSQESGNEQYF
>TRBJ2-5|TRBD1|many|13|TRBV2
TGTGCCAGCAGGTTGGGGACAGAGGAGACCCAGTACTTC
CASRLGTEETQYF
>TRBJ2-3|TRBD2|few|15|TRBV3-1/TRBV3-2
TGTGCCAGCAGGACGACTAGCGGGGGGGCTAATACGCAGTATTTT
CASRTTSGGANTQYF
>TRBJ2-7|.|.|14|TRBV5-4
TGTGCCAGCAGCTTGGGAAGCAGGGGCGACGAGCAGTACTTC
CASSLGSRGDEQYF
>TRBJ1-6|.|few|15|TRBV7-8
TGTGCCAGCAGCCCCTTTGAAGGGAGGGGTTCACCCCTCCACTTT
CASSPFEGRGSPLHF
>TRBJ2-5|.|.|13|TRBV30
TGTGCCTGGAGTTTGAGCGGCCAAGAGACCCAGTACTTC
CAWSLSGQETQYF
>TRBJ1-2|TRBD1|.|15|TRBV5-1
TGCGCCAGCAGCGGTCGGACAGGGCTGGACTATGGCTACACCTTC
CASSGRTGLDYGYTF
>TRBJ2-7|TRBD1|few|14|TRBV3-1/TRBV3-2
TGTGCCAGCAGCTATGGGACAGTCTCCTACGAGCAGTACTTC
CASSYGTVSYEQYF
>TRBJ2-6|.|.|18|TRBV5-6
TGTGCCAGCAGCTTTACCACAGGGAGTCGCTCTGGGGCCAACGTCCTGACTTTC
CASSFTTGSRSGANVLTF
>TRBJ2-3|.|.|16|TRBV2
TGTGCCAGCCGGCGGAACCGGGAATCTGGGGCAGATACGCAGTATTTT
CASRRNRESGADTQYF
>TRBJ2-7|TRBD2|.|15|TRBV28
TGTGCCAGCATGATCTCGCCGGGGAGGGGCCACGAGCAGTACTTC
CASMISPGRGHEQYF
>TRBJ2-1|TRBD1|.|16|TRBV7-9
TGTGCCAGCAGCCAACGGGACAGTTACTTGTACAATGAGCAGTTCTTC
CASSQRDSYLYNEQFF
>TRBJ1-2|TRBD1|.|13|TRBV7-9
TGTGCCAGCAGCCCGGGACAGGGCCATGGCTACACCTTC
CASSPGQGHGYTF
>TRBJ2-6|.|.|15|TRBV27
TGTGCCAGCAGTTTGTACAGATCTGGGGCCAACGTCCTGACTTTC
CASSLYRSGANVLTF
>TRBJ1-5|.|.|14|TRBV30
TGTGCCTGGAGTGACGGGTATAGCAATCAGCCCCAGCATTTT
CAWSDGYSNQPQHF
>TRBJ2-2|.|.|13|TRBV25-1
TGTGCCAGCAGATTACAGAACACCGGGGAGCTGTTTTTT
CASRLQNTGELFF
>TRBJ2-2|TRBD1|.|18|TRBV18
TGTGCCAGCTCACAAATGGTTGAAGGACAGGGGTCCTCCGGGGAGCTGTTTTTT
CASSQMVEGQGSSGELFF
>TRBJ1-2|TRBD1|.|13|TRBV27
TGTGCCAGCAGTCAGGGACAGGGAGACGGCTACACCTTC
CASSQGQGDGYTF
>TRBJ1-1|TRBD1|.|17|TRBV3-1/TRBV3-2
TGTGCCAGCAGCCCATCATGGACAGGGTATATGAACACTGAAGCTTTCTTT
CASSPSWTGYMNTEAFF
>TRBJ1-2|TRBD1|few|14|TRBV19
TGTGCCAGTAGTGGACAGGGGGCGGCCTATGGCTACACCTTC
CASSGQGAAYGYTF
>TRBJ1-1|.|few|14|TRBV7-9
TGTGCCAGCAGCTTAGTTGCCGGAGTCCCTGAAGCTTTCTTT
CASSLVAGVPEAFF
>TRBJ1-4|TRBD1|.|16|TRBV7-8
TGTGCCAGCAGCTCCGGGACAGGGGTCTTCCGGGAAAAACTGTTTTTT
CASSSGTGVFREKLFF
>TRBJ2-3|TRBD2|.|16|TRBV10-3
TGTGCCATCAGTGACAGGACTAGCGGGGGGACAGATACGCAGTATTTT
CAISDRTSGGTDTQYF
>TRBJ2-1|.|.|17|TRBV9
TGTGCCAGCAGCGTAGCTAGGGCGGGAAGCTCCTACAATGAGCAGTTCTTC
CASSVARAGSSYNEQFF